The 9 T cell receptor beta chains in this list originate from one sample, sequenced in a study of T cell repertoires in cytomegalovirus infection. No antigen has been assigned to these receptors. TCRdb re-called the reads through MiXCR, storing one row per CDR3 protein. In the table there are around 570,000 distinct CDR3 sequences, almost 40% of which are singletons. The sample was cultured PBMCs, taken from culture after CMV antigen stimulation. The origin of the receptors is a human donor in good health (CMV status not recorded). Some clones in this sample may be carry-over from other donors' samples.

The CDR3 is CASKEDSYEQYF. CDR3 nucleotide sequence: TGTGCCAGCAAGGAGGACTCCTACGAGCAGTACTTC. The chain is built from TRBV6-1 and TRBJ2-7, with D possibly being TRBD2 (5 bases). Germline CDR1 MNHNS, CDR2 SASEGT. V was clipped by 7 bases and J by 0 bases, with 7 bases between them. The CDR3 is made up of 12 amino acids.

This clonotype was detected a few times. This sequence joins TRBV2 and TRBJ2-7; D gene ambiguous. V lost 3 bases, J lost 2 bases, and 11 bases lay in between. The CDR3 consists of 14 residues. Germline-derived CDR1 and CDR2 are SNHLY and FYNNEI. The CDR3 sequence: CASSDRPRPYEQYF. CDR3 nucleotide sequence: TGTGCCAGCAGTGATCGGCCGCGCCCCTACGAGCAGTACTTC.

The gene calls are TRBV7-8 and TRBJ2-3; unclear D gene. With 0 bases removed from V and 6 bases from J, the gap between germline ends came to 7 bases. Germline assignment: CDR1 SGHVS and CDR2 FQNEAQ. This CDR3 has 13 residues. Here the CDR3 DNA reads TGTGCCAGCAGCTTAGCGGGTCCCGATACGCAGTATTTT. Protein sequence: CASSLAGPDTQYF.

This clonotype was counted many times. This sequence joins TRBV7-2 and TRBJ1-4; no definite D call. From germline, CDR1 is SGHTA and CDR2 FQGNSA. V lost 6 bases and J 10 bases, leaving 24 bases between the germline ends. The CDR3 sequence is 16 residues long. CDR3 protein: CASSPSAAIGSGKLFF. In DNA form, the CDR3 reads TGTGCCAGCAGTCCGAGCGCGGCTATCGGAAGCGGAAAACTGTTTTTT.

The chain recombines TRBV15 with TRBJ1-4, with 7 bases aligning to TRBD1. The CDR3 sequence is 12 residues long. Losses at the gene ends were 5 bases for V and 6 bases for J; bases not matched to a gene: 0. Per the germline V gene, CDR1 is LNHNV and CDR2 is YYDKDF (reference sequence). In DNA form, the CDR3 reads TGTGCCACCAGCGGGACAGATGAAAAACTGTTTTTT. Its translation: CATSGTDEKLFF.

The rearrangement uses TRBV5-4 and TRBJ1-1, with 7 bases that match TRBD1. The CDR3 loop spans 14 amino acids. Germline V gene data show CDR1 as SGHNT and CDR2 as YYREEE (reference sequence). With V trimmed by 0 bases and J by 6 bases, 5 bases remained unmatched. The CDR3 coding sequence is TGTGCCAGCAGCTTGGCAGGGGGGAGCGCTGAAGCTTTCTTT. Protein sequence: CASSLAGGSAEAFF.

The chain employs TRBV27 and TRBJ1-1; TRBD1 might be the D (5 bases). The CDR3 spans 15 residues. Germline V gene lookup returns CDR1 MNHEY and CDR2 SMNVEV (reference sequence). V lost 1 base, J lost 1 base, and 10 bases lay in between. The CDR3 DNA reads as TGTGCCAGCAGTTTATACGGGGGATCGAACACTGAAGCTTTCTTT. It codes for CASSLYGGSNTEAFF.

In its sample, this clonotype was seen a few times. V gene TRBV4-3 combines with J gene TRBJ1-5, with unresolved D. There are 22 residues in the CDR3. The V end was cut by 0 bases, the J end by 6 bases, with 33 bases between. Germline CDR1 is LGHNA and CDR2 is YSLEER. In DNA, the CDR3 is TGCGCCAGCAGCCAAGATCTCGACACCTCAAAAATCGATGAGGACGTAGCTCAGCCCCAGCATTTT. Encoded protein: CASSQDLDTSKIDEDVAQPQHF.

This clonotype was detected only a few times. V usage is TRBV7-2 and J usage is TRBJ2-2; a weak D match, TRBD1 (6 bases). The CDR3 spans 16 residues. Trimming removed 5 bases at V and 4 bases at J, with 17 bases between. The germline V gene encodes CDR1 SGHTA and CDR2 FQGNSA. The CDR3 here is CASSLQGAAGTGELFF. The CDR3 DNA follows: TGTGCCAGCAGCCTACAGGGTGCGGCGGGCACCGGGGAGCTGTTTTTT.